This entry concerns a single T cell receptor (beta chain). This sample is part of a study of blood T cell repertoires in COVID-19. The wider study: From the United States, Italy and Spain came samples of acute and convalescent COVID-19.

There are 14 residues in the CDR3. The V and J ends lost 4 bases and 4 bases respectively, with 13 bases between them. Germline V gene lookup returns CDR1 LGHDT and CDR2 YNNKEL (reference sequence). Original analysis: Amplification from reference gene primers served as the basis for estimated nucleated cell counts. Produced via immunoSEQ multiplex PCR; TCRdb's table is partial and in-frame only. That table furnishes V, J and clone size, whereas the DNA furnished D and trimming. The repertoire holds tens of thousands of clones, with roughly 86% as singletons. The origin of this receptor is a woman aged 45-65 years with acute or convalescent COVID-19. The specimen sequenced was peripheral blood. This sequence joins TRBV3-1 (or the pseudogene TRBV3-2) and TRBJ1-2; D gene unclear. CDR3 nucleotides: TGTGCCAGCAGCCCGGGATCACTCCCCTATGGCTACACCTTC. It translates to CASSPGSLPYGYTF.